Presented here are 9 T cell receptor beta chains from one specimen sequenced in a study of cytomegalovirus exposure and HLA in healthy donors. PCR used 60 Vbeta primers and 13 Jbeta primers. Some clones are missing from TCRdb's copy, which holds only in-frame ones; the method was immunoSEQ multiplex PCR. The data contain under 150,000 clones, 82% of them singletons. Sequenced: PBMCs. These receptors were taken from a male donor in good health and CMV-seronegative.

The chain joins TRBV27 to TRBJ2-1, with 10 bases matching TRBD1. CDR1 is MNHEY and CDR2 is SMNVEV in the germline V gene (reference sequence). The CDR3 is 15 residues long. The V gene end was trimmed by 4 bases and the J gene end by 5 bases; junction bases not matched to a gene: 5. In nucleotides, the CDR3 is TGTGCCAGCAGTTCGGGGACAGGGGTGGACAATGAGCAGTTCTTC. Amino acids: CASSSGTGVDNEQFF.

The rearrangement links TRBV10-3 to TRBJ2-7, with 11 bases that match TRBD2. Germline V gene sequence: CDR1 ENHRY, CDR2 SYGVKD. The V gene end was trimmed by 2 bases and the J gene end by 3 bases; junction bases not matched to a gene: 0. The CDR3 covers 14 residues. In DNA, the CDR3 is TGTGCCATCAGTGAGGGGACTAGCGGCTACGAGCAGTACTTC. It specifies CAISEGTSGYEQYF.

The chain links TRBV4-1 to TRBJ2-1; 9 nucleotides align to TRBD2. Germline CDR1 is MGHRA and CDR2 is YSYEKL. Trimming took 3 bases from V and 0 from J; bases not matched to a gene: 3. The CDR3 runs 16 residues. CDR3 coding DNA: TGCGCCAGCAGCCACCGACTAGCGGACTCCTACAATGAGCAGTTCTTC. Encoded protein: CASSHRLADSYNEQFF.

This clone was seen more than once but under ten times. The V call is TRBV18, the J call TRBJ2-5, with 9 bases identical to TRBD1. Germline CDR1 and CDR2: KGHSH and LQKENI. The CDR3 contains 15 residues. With 4 bases clipped from V and 2 bases from J, the junction kept 5 bases outside the gene matches. DNA of the CDR3: TGTGCCAGCTCACAAACCGGGACAGGGCAAGAGACCCAGTACTTC. It encodes CASSQTGTGQETQYF.

This clone has more than one count but fewer than ten. The V and J genes are TRBV27 and TRBJ2-7; TRBD2 matches 8 bases. The germline gives CDR1 MNHEY, CDR2 SMNVEV (reference sequence). This CDR3 region has 15 residues. V lost 8 bases and J lost 1; bases outside the gene matches: 10. The CDR3 nucleotides read TGTGCCAGCCGGCCGGCGGGGGGAACATCCTACGAGCAGTACTTC. It is translated as CASRPAGGTSYEQYF.

The sample holds one count of this clone. The chain couples TRBV27 to TRBJ1-6; TRBD1 is a possible D gene (5 bases). The V end was cut by 4 bases, the J end by 8 bases, with 9 bases between. CDR3 size: 13 residues. Per the germline V gene, CDR1 is MNHEY and CDR2 is SMNVEV (reference sequence). The CDR3 sequence: CASSYQQDSPLHF. The DNA for the CDR3 is TGTGCCAGCAGTTACCAACAGGATTCACCCCTCCACTTT.

This clone has just one count. This sequence joins TRBV6-5 and TRBJ2-7, with 9 bases lining up with TRBD1. The germline CDR1 and CDR2 sequences are MNHEY and SVGAGI. The CDR3 totals 14 residues. The ends lost 6 bases at V and 6 bases at J; junction bases unmatched: 9. The CDR3 sequence: CASSPSGTGTEQYF. DNA for the CDR3: TGTGCCAGCAGCCCCTCCGGGACAGGGACCGAGCAGTACTTC.

The rearrangement uses TRBV9 and TRBJ2-7, with 10 bases identical to TRBD2. Trimming at V came to 4 bases and at J to 3 bases, leaving 10 bases not matched to a gene. The germline CDR1 and CDR2 sequences are SGDLS and YYNGEE. The CDR3 totals 16 residues. CDR3 nucleotides: TGTGCCAGCAGCCCTCGTAGCGGGAGGCCGAACTACGAGCAGTACTTC. The encoded protein is CASSPRSGRPNYEQYF.

This sequence joins TRBV27 and TRBJ2-7, with a tentative D call TRBD1 (6 bases). There are 14 residues in the CDR3. The V end lost 2 bases, the J end lost 4 bases, and 12 bases lay between the germline ends. Germline V gene data show CDR1 as MNHEY and CDR2 as SMNVEV (reference sequence). This chain's CDR3 is CASSLRGTLYEQYF. For the CDR3, the DNA is TGTGCCAGCAGTTTACGAGGGACACTTTACGAGCAGTACTTC.